This section outlines one T cell receptor (beta chain) sequence together with its context. The antigen it recognizes is unknown. No base-level quality is on record; no much larger clone is a single base apart. Sequencing took place on an Illumina HiSeq 1500. Starting from the raw public reads, TCRdb applied fastp trimming at Q25, assembled clones with MiXCR and retained in-frame beta chains. Identical CDR3 proteins give one entry, which carries the most common genes and DNA. This sample holds more than 150,000 distinct CDR3 sequences; roughly 18% were observed only once. The biggest ten clones account for 18% of the sample. This sample is part of a study of T cell repertoires in cytomegalovirus infection (dated by TCRdb to between 2018 and 2020). Concerning the study at large: The HLA type of each donor mattered for the analysis, because public TCR beta signatures pointed to carriage of CMV infection along with the matching HLA type.

The research as a whole found: The ex vivo response was dominated by HLA-C-restricted CMV-specific TCR beta clonotypes, which also provided the single most frequent clonotype in two of eight donors. Cumulative frequency of public TCR beta family members discriminated carriers of CMV infection plus the relevant HLA type in this cohort and an independent 352-donor cohort.

This TCR came from a human donor in good health (CMV status not recorded). Some clones in this sample may be carry-over from other donors' samples. Source material: CD8+ T cells from PBMCs.

The CDR3 reads CASSLTGDTEAFF. The sequenced DNA: TGTGCCAGCAGTTTAACCGGGGACACTGAAGCTTTCTTT. The rearranged segments are TRBV12-3 or TRBV12-4 and TRBJ1-1; no D gene call is confident. From the cysteine through the phenylalanine, the CDR3 covers 13 amino acids. CDR3 DNA is the only sequence kept; it has 39 bases, read in frame from the first base. The V end loses 2 bases and the J end loses 3 bases, and a stretch of 7 bases separates them.